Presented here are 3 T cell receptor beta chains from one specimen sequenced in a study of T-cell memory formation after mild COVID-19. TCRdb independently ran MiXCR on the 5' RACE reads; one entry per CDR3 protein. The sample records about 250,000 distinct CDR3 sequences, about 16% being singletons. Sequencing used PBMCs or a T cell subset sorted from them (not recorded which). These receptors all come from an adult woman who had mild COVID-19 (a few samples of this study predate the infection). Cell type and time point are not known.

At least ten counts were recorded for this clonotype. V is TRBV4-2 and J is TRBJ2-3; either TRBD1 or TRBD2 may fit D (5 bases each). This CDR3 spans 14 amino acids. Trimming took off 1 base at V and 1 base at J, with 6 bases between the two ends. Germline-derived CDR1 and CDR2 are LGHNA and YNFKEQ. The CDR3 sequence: CASSQGGGTDTQYF. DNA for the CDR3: TGTGCCAGCAGCCAAGGAGGGGGCACAGATACGCAGTATTTT.

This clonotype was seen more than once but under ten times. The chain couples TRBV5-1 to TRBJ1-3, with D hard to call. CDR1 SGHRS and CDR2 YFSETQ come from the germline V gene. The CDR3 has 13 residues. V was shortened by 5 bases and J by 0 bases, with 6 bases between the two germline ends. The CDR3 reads CASSGVSGNTIYF. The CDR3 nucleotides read TGCGCCAGCAGTGGGGTCTCTGGAAACACCATATATTTT. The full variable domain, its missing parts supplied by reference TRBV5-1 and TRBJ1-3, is KAGVTQTPRYLIKTRGQQVTLSCSPISGHRSVSWYQQTPGQGLQFLFEYFSETQRNKGNFPGRFSGRQFSNSRSEMNVSTLELGDSALYLCASSGVSGNTIYFGEGSWLTVV.

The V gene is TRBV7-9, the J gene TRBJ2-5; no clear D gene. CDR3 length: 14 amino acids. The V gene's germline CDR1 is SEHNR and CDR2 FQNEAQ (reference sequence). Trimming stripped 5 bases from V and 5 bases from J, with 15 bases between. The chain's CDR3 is CASSAREARETQYF. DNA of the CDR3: TGTGCCAGCAGCGCCCGAGAGGCACGGGAGACCCAGTACTTC.